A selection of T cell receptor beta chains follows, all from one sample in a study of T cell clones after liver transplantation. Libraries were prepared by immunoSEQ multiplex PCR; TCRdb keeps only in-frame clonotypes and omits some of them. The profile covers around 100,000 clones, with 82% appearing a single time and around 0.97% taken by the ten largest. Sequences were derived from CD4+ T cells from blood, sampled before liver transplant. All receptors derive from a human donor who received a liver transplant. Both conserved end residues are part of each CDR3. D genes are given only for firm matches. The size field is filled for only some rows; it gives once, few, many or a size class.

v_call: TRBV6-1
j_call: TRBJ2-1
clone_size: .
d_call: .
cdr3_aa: CASTPAIGNNEQFF
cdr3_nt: TGTGCCAGCACCCCAGCCATCGGTAACAATGAGCAGTTCTTC

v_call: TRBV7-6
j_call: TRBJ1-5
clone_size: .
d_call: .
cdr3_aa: CASSVQGNQPQHF
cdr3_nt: TGTGCCAGCAGCGTCCAAGGCAATCAGCCCCAGCATTTT

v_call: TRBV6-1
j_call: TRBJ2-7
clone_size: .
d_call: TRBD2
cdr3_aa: CASSEGGSGSYEQYF
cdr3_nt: TGTGCCAGCAGTGAAGGGGGTAGCGGGAGTTACGAGCAGTACTTC

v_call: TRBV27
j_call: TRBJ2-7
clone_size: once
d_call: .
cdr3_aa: CASSSMGWGEYEQYF
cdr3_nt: TGTGCCAGCAGTTCGATGGGGTGGGGGGAGTACGAGCAGTACTTC

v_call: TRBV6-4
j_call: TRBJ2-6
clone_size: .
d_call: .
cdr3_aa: CASSGQSSGANVLTF
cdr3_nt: TGTGCCAGCAGTGGCCAAAGCTCTGGGGCCAACGTCCTGACTTTC

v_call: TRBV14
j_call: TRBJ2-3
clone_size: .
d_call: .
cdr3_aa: CASSQLRSSSTDTQYF
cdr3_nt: TGTGCCAGCAGCCAGCTGCGGAGCTCTAGCACAGATACGCAGTATTTT

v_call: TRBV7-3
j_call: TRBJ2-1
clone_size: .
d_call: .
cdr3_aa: CASSLIPSGEQFF
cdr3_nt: TGTGCCAGCAGCTTAATTCCTAGTGGTGAGCAGTTCTTC

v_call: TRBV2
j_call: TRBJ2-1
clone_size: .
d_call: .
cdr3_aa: CASSQPFSEEQFF
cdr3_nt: TGTGCCAGCAGCCAACCCTTTAGCGAAGAGCAGTTCTTC

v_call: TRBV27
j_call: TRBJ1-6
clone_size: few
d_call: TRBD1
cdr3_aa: CASSRDREGSPLHF
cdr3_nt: TGTGCCAGCAGCCGTGACAGGGAAGGGTCACCCCTCCACTTT

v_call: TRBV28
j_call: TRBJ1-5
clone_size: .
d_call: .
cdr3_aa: CASLPGGNQPQHF
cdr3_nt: TGTGCCAGTCTCCCGGGGGGGAATCAGCCCCAGCATTTT

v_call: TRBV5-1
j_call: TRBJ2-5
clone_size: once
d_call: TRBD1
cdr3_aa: CASSPGQGRGETQYF
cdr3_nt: TGCGCCAGCAGCCCCGGACAGGGAAGGGGGGAGACCCAGTACTTC

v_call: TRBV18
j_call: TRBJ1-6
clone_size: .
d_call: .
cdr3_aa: CASSAGPSDSPLHF
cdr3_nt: TGTGCCAGCTCAGCGGGACCCAGTGATTCACCCCTCCACTTT

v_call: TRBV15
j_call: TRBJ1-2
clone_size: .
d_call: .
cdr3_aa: CATSRELNYGYTF
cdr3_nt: TGTGCCACCAGCAGAGAGCTTAACTATGGCTACACCTTC

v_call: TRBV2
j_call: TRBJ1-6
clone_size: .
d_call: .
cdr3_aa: CASSASRGNSPLHF
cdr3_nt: TGTGCCAGCAGTGCCTCCAGGGGCAATTCACCCCTCCACTTT

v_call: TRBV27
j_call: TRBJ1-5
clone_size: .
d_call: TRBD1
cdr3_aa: CASSQTGNSNQPQHF
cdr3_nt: TGTGCCAGCAGCCAGACAGGGAATAGCAATCAGCCCCAGCATTTT

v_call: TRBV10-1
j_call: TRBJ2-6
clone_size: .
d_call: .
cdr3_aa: CASSESRQLGANVLTF
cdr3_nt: TGCGCCAGCAGTGAGTCACGGCAGCTAGGGGCCAACGTCCTGACTTTC

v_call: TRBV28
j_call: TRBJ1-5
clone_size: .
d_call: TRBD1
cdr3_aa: CASSRTGGPNQPQHF
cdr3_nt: TGTGCCAGCAGTCGGACAGGGGGACCCAATCAGCCCCAGCATTTT

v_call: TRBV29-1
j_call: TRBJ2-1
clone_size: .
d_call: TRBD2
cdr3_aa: CSVLAGGREQFF
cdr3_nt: TGCAGCGTTCTAGCGGGGGGGCGGGAGCAGTTCTTC

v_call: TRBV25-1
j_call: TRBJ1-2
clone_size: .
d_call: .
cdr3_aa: CASSEYRRGGNGYTF
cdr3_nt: TGTGCCAGCAGTGAATATCGCAGGGGTGGGAATGGCTACACCTTC

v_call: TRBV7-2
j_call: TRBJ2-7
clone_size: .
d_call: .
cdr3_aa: CASSSSPLRDPAIF
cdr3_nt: TGTGCCAGCAGCTCTTCGCCCCTACGTGACCCCGCAATCTTC

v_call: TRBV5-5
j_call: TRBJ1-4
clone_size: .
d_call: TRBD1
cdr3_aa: CASSAYRGENEKLFF
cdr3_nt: TGTGCCAGCAGCGCATACAGGGGGGAGAATGAAAAACTGTTTTTT

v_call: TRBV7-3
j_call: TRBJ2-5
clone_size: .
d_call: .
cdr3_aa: CASSPLRGGETQYF
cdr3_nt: TGTGCCAGCAGCCCACTCAGGGGGGGTGAGACCCAGTACTTC

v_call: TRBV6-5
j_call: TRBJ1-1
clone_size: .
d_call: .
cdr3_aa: CASSPPERQGTEAFF
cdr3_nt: TGTGCCAGCAGCCCACCTGAGAGGCAAGGGACTGAAGCTTTCTTT

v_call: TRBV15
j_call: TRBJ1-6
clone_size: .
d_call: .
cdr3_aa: CATSKQSYNSPLHF
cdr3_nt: TGTGCCACCAGCAAACAGAGTTATAATTCACCCCTCCACTTT

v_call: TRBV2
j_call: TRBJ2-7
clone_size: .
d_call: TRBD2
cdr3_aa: CASRLAGGYEQYF
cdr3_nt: TGTGCCAGCAGGCTAGCGGGAGGCTACGAGCAGTACTTC

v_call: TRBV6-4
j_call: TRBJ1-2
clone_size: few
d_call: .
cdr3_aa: CASSDGYYGYTF
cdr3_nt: TGTGCCAGCAGTGACGGATACTATGGCTACACCTTC